The next 20 T cell receptor beta chains were all read from a single sample in a study of T cell repertoires in cytomegalovirus infection. TCRdb recomputed calls from the reads with MiXCR, one row per CDR3 protein. The table includes 480,000 or so distinct CDR3 sequences, over 9% detected once. Sequences were obtained from PBMCs. The receptor source for this set is a human donor in good health (CMV status not recorded). Some clones in this sample may be carry-over from other donors' samples.

Ten or more counts support this clonotype. This sequence joins TRBV6-6 and TRBJ2-6; D call uncertain. V lost 4 bases to trimming and J lost 0 bases, with 7 bases between them. Germline V gives CDR1 MNHNY, CDR2 SVGAGI (reference sequence). The CDR3 sequence is 15 residues long. The CDR3 spells CASSSADSGANVLTF. CDR3 DNA: TGTGCCAGCAGTTCGGCGGACTCTGGGGCCAACGTCCTGACTTTC.

This clonotype was counted only a few times. The chain recombines TRBV5-1 with TRBJ1-1; D is unclear. This CDR3 is 11 amino acids long. The V end was cut by 3 bases, the J end by 7 bases, with 7 bases between. The germline V gene has CDR1 SGHRS and CDR2 YFSETQ. The CDR3 DNA is TGCGCCAGCAGCTCAGACATTGAAGCTTTCTTT. It specifies CASSSDIEAFF.

The rearrangement joins TRBV6-6 to TRBJ1-2, with a possible D match to TRBD1 (5 bases). V was clipped by 8 bases and J by 7 bases, with 14 bases between them. The V gene's germline CDR1 is MNHNY and CDR2 SVGAGI (reference sequence). The CDR3 has 12 amino acids. CDR3 DNA: TGTGCCAGCGCCTCCGGGACTCCTGGCTACACCTTC. Residues: CASASGTPGYTF.

This clonotype came up many times. The chain employs TRBV5-1 and TRBJ1-2; 7 positions agree with TRBD1. Germline assignment: CDR1 SGHRS and CDR2 YFSETQ. The V and J ends lost 4 bases and 4 bases, in that order; junction bases with no gene match: 10. This CDR3 is built from 15 residues. This chain's CDR3 is CASSTGARGSYGYTF. The CDR3 bases are TGCGCCAGCAGCACAGGGGCCAGGGGCAGCTATGGCTACACCTTC. Complete variable domain (other parts from reference TRBV5-1 and TRBJ1-2): KAGVTQTPRYLIKTRGQQVTLSCSPISGHRSVSWYQQTPGQGLQFLFEYFSETQRNKGNFPGRFSGRQFSNSRSEMNVSTLELGDSALYLCASSTGARGSYGYTFGSGTRLTVV.

This clonotype has just a few counts. This chain links TRBV20-1 with TRBJ2-2, with TRBD2 matching 11 bases. CDR1 and CDR2 (germline): DFQATT, SNEGSKA (reference sequence). Losses at the gene ends were 1 base for V and 4 bases for J; bases not matched to a gene: 5. This CDR3 is 16 amino acids long. In DNA form, the CDR3 reads TGCAGTGCTAGAGGGTTTAGCGGGGGGGCCACCGGGGAGCTGTTTTTT. This sequence encodes CSARGFSGGATGELFF.

On this clonotype itself: The junction differs from germline at one of its ends, possibly a read error. The chain combines TRBV18 with TRBJ2-7; 8 bases align to TRBD1. From germline, CDR1 is KGHSH and CDR2 LQKENI. The CDR3 length is 15 residues. The CDR3 reads CASSLTGGSSYELYF. CDR3 coding DNA: TGTGCCAGCTCACTTACAGGGGGATCCTCCTACGAGCTGTACTTC.

The sample holds a few counts of this clonotype. The chain is built from TRBV12-3 or TRBV12-4 and TRBJ2-3, with a possible D match to TRBD2 (6 bases). Trimming took off 6 bases at V and 2 bases at J, with 18 bases between the two ends. The CDR3 sequence is 16 residues long. The CDR3 sequence: CASRRGDLGYTDTQYF. In DNA form, the CDR3 reads TGTGCCAGCAGACGCGGGGACCTTGGGTACACAGATACGCAGTATTTT.

Many counts were recorded for this clonotype. The chain has TRBV29-1 and TRBJ1-6, with a weak D call TRBD1 (6 bases). This CDR3 comprises 12 residues. V was shortened by 0 bases and J by 14 bases, with 11 bases between the two germline ends. Looked up from germline, CDR1 is SQVTM and CDR2 is ANQGSEA. CDR3 protein: CSVEDPRGTLHF. As DNA, the CDR3 is TGCAGCGTTGAAGATCCCAGGGGCACCCTCCACTTT.

This clonotype was seen repeatedly, ten times or more. The J gene is TRBJ2-1, the V gene TRBV24-1; D is possibly TRBD2 (5 bases). Trimming took 5 bases from V and 7 from J, leaving 11 bases between them. The CDR3 totals 13 residues. Germline CDR1 reads KGHDR; CDR2 reads SFDVKD. CDR3 sequence: CATSAWENNEQFF. The DNA for the CDR3 is TGTGCCACCAGTGCCTGGGAGAATAATGAGCAGTTCTTC.

This clonotype was seen at least ten times. The V call is TRBV12-3 or TRBV12-4, the J call TRBJ1-2; D might be TRBD1 (5 bases). This CDR3 spans 17 amino acids. V lost 6 bases and J lost 8, with 28 bases in between. This chain's CDR3 is CASSPSGMKGASEGYTF. In nucleotides, the CDR3 is TGTGCCAGCAGCCCTTCAGGCATGAAAGGGGCTAGCGAAGGCTACACCTTC.

The sample holds a few counts of this clonotype. The CDR3 sequence: CASRNRGYNEQFF. The CDR3 coding sequence is TGTGCCAGCAGGAACAGGGGTTACAATGAGCAGTTCTTC. The chain is built from TRBV14 and TRBJ2-1; 7 positions agree with TRBD1. The CDR3 sequence is 13 residues long. The ends lost 6 bases at V and 4 bases at J; junction bases unmatched: 3. Germline CDR1 and CDR2: SGHDN and FVKESK. The full variable domain, with the rest looked up from reference TRBV14 and TRBJ2-1, is EAGVTQFPSHSVIEKGQTVTLRCDPISGHDNLYWYRRVMGKEIKFLLHFVKESKQDESGMPNNRFLAERTGGTYSTLKVQPAELEDSGVYFCASRNRGYNEQFFGPGTRLTVL.

The chain uses TRBV19 and TRBJ1-1; TRBD1 is a possible D gene (6 bases). The germline gives CDR1 LNHDA, CDR2 SQIVND (reference sequence). The CDR3 covers 13 residues. V was cut by 8 bases and J by 0 bases, with 10 bases left in between. CDR3 bases: TGTGCCAGTCACAGGGCCATGAACACTGAAGCTTTCTTT. It encodes CASHRAMNTEAFF.

This clonotype appeared many times. This sequence joins TRBV7-8 and TRBJ1-6; D unclear. CDR1 SGHVS and CDR2 FQNEAQ come from the germline V gene. This CDR3 contains 17 residues. V lost 5 bases and J lost 4, with 18 bases in between. CDR3 coding DNA: TGTGCCAGCAGCGGACGTCGACTGATATCGTATAATTCACCCCTCCACTTT. It yields the protein CASSGRRLISYNSPLHF.

Only a few counts were recorded for this clonotype. The chain joins TRBV20-1 to TRBJ1-2; maybe TRBD1 (5 bases). Germline lookup yields CDR1 DFQATT and CDR2 SNEGSKA (reference sequence). V was clipped by 1 base and J by 12 bases, with 9 bases between them. The CDR3 has 10 amino acids. This CDR3 is CSARAGRHTF. The CDR3 region has the DNA TGCAGTGCTAGAGCAGGGCGTCACACCTTC.

V gene TRBV20-1 combines with J gene TRBJ2-7, with 8 bases lining up with TRBD2. V lost 3 bases and J lost 6; bases outside the gene matches: 10. Germline CDR1 reads DFQATT; CDR2 reads SNEGSKA (reference sequence). This CDR3 spans 14 amino acids. CDR3 bases: TGCAGTGCTAGGGTCAGCTTAGCGGGATCCGAGCAGTACTTC. Translating gives CSARVSLAGSEQYF.

This clonotype was counted ten times or more. The chain joins TRBV2 to TRBJ2-7, with a weak D call TRBD2 (6 bases). CDR1 is SNHLY and CDR2 is FYNNEI in the germline V gene. Between the trimmed V and J ends, which lost 6 bases and 3 bases, there was a span of 18 bases. The CDR3 loop spans 15 amino acids. The CDR3 here is CASRRLGMSIYEQYF. CDR3 DNA sequence: TGTGCCAGCAGAAGACTAGGGATGTCTATCTACGAGCAGTACTTC.

Only a few counts were recorded for this clonotype. V gene TRBV19 combines with J gene TRBJ2-3, with a tentative D call TRBD2 (6 bases). The germline V and J ends were trimmed by 11 bases and 2 bases, with 17 bases remaining between them. The CDR3 is made up of 14 amino acids. Germline CDR1 LNHDA, CDR2 SQIVND (reference sequence). The chain's CDR3 is CASSPGVHTDTQYF. DNA for the CDR3: TGTGCCTCCTCTCCGGGGGTCCACACAGATACGCAGTATTTT.

V usage is TRBV29-1 and J usage is TRBJ2-7; no clear D gene. The CDR3 is 14 amino acids. V dropped 3 bases and J dropped 5 bases, with 17 bases sitting between them. Looked up from germline, CDR1 is SQVTM and CDR2 is ANQGSEA. In nucleotides, the CDR3 is TGCAGCGTTGAGGGTAGAGAAGGGCTCCACGAGCAGTACTTC. It encodes CSVEGREGLHEQYF.

This clonotype was detected many times. The gene calls are TRBV7-2 and TRBJ2-4, with D tentatively TRBD1 (5 bases). This CDR3 has 13 amino acids. Trimming pared 1 base from V and 5 bases from J, leaving 6 bases between. Germline V gives CDR1 SGHTA, CDR2 FQGNSA. CDR3 region: CASSLGRENIQYF. CDR3 nucleotides: TGTGCCAGCAGCTTAGGCAGGGAAAACATTCAGTACTTC.

This clonotype was seen a few times. The CDR3 nucleotides are TGTGCCAGCAGCTTAGGCGGGGCAAGGGATGAGCAGTTCTTC. This gives the protein CASSLGGARDEQFF. The chain recombines TRBV11-3 with TRBJ2-1; D perhaps matches TRBD2 (6 bases). The CDR3 is 14 amino acids. The V and J ends lost 1 base and 8 bases respectively, with 12 bases between them. Germline CDR1 and CDR2: SGHNT and YENEEA.